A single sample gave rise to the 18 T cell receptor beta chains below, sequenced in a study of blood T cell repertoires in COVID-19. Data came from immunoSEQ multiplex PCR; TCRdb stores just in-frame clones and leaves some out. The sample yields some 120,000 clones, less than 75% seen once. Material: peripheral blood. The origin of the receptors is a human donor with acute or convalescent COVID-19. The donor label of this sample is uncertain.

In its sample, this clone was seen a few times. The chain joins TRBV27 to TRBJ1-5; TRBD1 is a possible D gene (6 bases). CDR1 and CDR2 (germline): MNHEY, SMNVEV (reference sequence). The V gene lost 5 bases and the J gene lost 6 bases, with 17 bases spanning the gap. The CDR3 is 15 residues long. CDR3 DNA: TGTGCCAGCAGTCCCACGGGAGGGGGACGTCAGCCCCAGCATTTT. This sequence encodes CASSPTGGGRQPQHF.

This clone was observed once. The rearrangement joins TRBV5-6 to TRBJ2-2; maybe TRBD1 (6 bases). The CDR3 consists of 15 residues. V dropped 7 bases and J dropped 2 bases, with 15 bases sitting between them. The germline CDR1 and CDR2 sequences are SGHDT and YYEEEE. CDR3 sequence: CASGEGQPNTGELFF. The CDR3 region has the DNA TGTGCCAGCGGAGAAGGACAGCCAAACACCGGGGAGCTGTTTTTT. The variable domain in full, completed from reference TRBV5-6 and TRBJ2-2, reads DAGVTQSPTHLIKTRGQQVTLRCSPKSGHDTVSWYQQALGQGPQFIFQYYEEEERQRGNFPDRFSGHQFPNYSSELNVNALLLGDSALYLCASGEGQPNTGELFFGEGSRLTVL.

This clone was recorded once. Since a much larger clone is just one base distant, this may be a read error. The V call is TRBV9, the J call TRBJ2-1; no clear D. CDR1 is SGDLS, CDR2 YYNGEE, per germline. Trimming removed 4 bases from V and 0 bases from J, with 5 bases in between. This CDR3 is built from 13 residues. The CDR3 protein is CASSPNSYNEQFF. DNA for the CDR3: TGTGCCAGCAGCCCCAACTCCTACAATGAGCAGTTCTTC. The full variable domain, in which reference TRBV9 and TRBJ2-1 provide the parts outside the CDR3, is DSGVTQTPKHLITATGQRVTLRCSPRSGDLSVYWYQQSLDQGLQFLIQYYNGEERAKGNILERFSAQQFPDLHSELNLSSLELGDSALYFCASSPNSYNEQFFGPGTRLTVL.

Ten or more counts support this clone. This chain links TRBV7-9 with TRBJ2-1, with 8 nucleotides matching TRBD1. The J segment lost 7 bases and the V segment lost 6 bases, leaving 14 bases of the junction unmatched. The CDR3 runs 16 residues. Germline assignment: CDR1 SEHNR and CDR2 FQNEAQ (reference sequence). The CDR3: CASRGSGTGSTNEQFF. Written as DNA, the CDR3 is TGTGCCAGCAGGGGTTCCGGGACAGGATCTACAAATGAGCAGTTCTTC.

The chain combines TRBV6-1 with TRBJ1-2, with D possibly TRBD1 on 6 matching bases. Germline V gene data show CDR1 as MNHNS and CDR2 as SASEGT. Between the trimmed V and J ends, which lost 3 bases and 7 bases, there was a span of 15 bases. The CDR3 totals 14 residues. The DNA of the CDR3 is TGTGCCAGCAGTGAGGCCCGCACAGGGTCTGGCTACACCTTC. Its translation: CASSEARTGSGYTF.

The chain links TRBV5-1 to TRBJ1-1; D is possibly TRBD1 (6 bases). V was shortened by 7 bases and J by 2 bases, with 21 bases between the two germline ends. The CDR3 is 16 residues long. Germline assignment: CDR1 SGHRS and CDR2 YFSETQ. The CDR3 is CASGGGRGGRNTEAFF. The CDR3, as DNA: TGCGCCAGCGGCGGGGGGCGTGGTGGGAGAAACACTGAAGCTTTCTTT.

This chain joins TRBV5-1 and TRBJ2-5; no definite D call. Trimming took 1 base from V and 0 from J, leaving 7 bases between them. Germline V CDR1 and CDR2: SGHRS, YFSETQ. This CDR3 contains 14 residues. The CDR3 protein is CASSLNSYQETQYF. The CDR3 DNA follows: TGCGCCAGCAGCTTGAACTCGTACCAAGAGACCCAGTACTTC.

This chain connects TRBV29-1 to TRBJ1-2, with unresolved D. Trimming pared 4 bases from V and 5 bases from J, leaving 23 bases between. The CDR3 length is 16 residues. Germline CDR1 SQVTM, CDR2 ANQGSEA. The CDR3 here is CSVVLTYTPVGYGYTF. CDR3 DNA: TGCAGCGTTGTCCTGACTTATACTCCTGTTGGGTATGGCTACACCTTC.

The CDR3 reads CASSGAGGVDTQYF. The CDR3 nucleotides are TGTGCCAGCAGCGGAGCGGGGGGGGTAGATACGCAGTATTTT. The chain has TRBV6-5 and TRBJ2-3, with 10 bases that match TRBD2. Trimming took 6 bases from V and 5 from J; bases not matched to a gene: 5. CDR3 length: 14 amino acids. Germline V lookup: CDR1 MNHEY, CDR2 SVGAGI.

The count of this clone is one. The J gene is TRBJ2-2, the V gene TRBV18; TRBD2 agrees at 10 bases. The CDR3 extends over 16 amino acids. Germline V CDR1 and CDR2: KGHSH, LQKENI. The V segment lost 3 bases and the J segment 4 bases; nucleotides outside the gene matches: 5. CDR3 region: CASSPLAGAITGELFF. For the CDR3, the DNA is TGTGCCAGCTCACCCCTAGCGGGGGCCATCACCGGGGAGCTGTTTTTT.

CDR3 DNA: TGTGCCAGCAGTGTTCGGCGGGGGGGCTTGGATGAGCAGTTCTTC. Translated: CASSVRRGGLDEQFF. The rearrangement joins TRBV2 to TRBJ2-1, with TRBD2 matching over 9 bases. The V gene's germline CDR1 is SNHLY and CDR2 FYNNEI. The CDR3 totals 15 residues. Trimming cost V 4 bases and J 8 bases; bases outside gene matches: 9.

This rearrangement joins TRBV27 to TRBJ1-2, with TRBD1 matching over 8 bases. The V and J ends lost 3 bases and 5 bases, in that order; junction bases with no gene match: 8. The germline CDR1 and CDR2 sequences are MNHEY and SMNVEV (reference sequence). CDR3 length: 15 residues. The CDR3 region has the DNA TGTGCCAGCAGTTTCAAAGGACAGGGAGGATATGGCTACACCTTC. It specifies CASSFKGQGGYGYTF.

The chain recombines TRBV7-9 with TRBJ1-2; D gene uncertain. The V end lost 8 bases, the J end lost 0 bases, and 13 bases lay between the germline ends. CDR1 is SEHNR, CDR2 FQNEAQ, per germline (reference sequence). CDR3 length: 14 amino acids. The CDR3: CASSREVPNYGYTF. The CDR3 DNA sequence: TGTGCCAGCTCCCGGGAGGTCCCTAACTATGGCTACACCTTC.

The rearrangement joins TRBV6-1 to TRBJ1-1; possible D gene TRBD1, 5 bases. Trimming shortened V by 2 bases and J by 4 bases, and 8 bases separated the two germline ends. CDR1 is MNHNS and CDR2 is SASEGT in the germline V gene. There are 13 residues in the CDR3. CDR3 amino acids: CASSERGGTEAFF. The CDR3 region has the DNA TGTGCCAGCAGTGAAAGGGGAGGCACTGAAGCTTTCTTT.

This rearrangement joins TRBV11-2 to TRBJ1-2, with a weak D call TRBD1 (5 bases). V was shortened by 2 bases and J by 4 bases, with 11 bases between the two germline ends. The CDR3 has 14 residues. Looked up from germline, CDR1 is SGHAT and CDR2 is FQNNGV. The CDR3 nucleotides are TGTGCCAGCAGCTTACAGGGTTTGAGCTATGGCTACACCTTC. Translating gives CASSLQGLSYGYTF.

For the CDR3, the DNA is TGCAGCGCCGGAGGGCTTTACAATGAGCAGTTCTTC. The encoded protein is CSAGGLYNEQFF. J is TRBJ2-1 and V is TRBV29-1, with a weak D call TRBD2 (6 bases). The germline V gene has CDR1 SQVTM and CDR2 ANQGSEA. The CDR3 consists of 12 residues. The V and J ends lost 7 bases and 4 bases respectively, with 11 bases between them.

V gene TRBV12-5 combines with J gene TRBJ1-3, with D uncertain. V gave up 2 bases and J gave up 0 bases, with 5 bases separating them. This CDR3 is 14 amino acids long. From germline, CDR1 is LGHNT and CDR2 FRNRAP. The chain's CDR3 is CASGLSSSGNTIYF. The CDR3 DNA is TGTGCTAGTGGTTTGTCCAGCTCTGGAAACACCATATATTTT.

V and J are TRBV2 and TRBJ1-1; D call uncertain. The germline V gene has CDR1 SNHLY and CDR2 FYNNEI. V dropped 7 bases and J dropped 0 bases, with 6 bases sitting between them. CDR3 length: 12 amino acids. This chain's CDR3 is CASKLMNTEAFF. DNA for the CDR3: TGTGCCAGCAAACTAATGAACACTGAAGCTTTCTTT.